These T cell receptor beta chains were read from a single sample in a study of siplizumab effects on memory and regulatory T cells. Clones were read by immunoSEQ multiplex PCR, and TCRdb kept only the in-frame ones, dropping some. The data contain around 100,000 clones, about 94% of them singletons. The specimen sequenced was non-Treg CD4+ T cells sorted from blood. The receptors were sampled from a human donor in good health. Both conserved end residues are part of each CDR3. D genes are given only for firm matches. Some rows have no size entry. The others give once, few or many, or a class for an expanded clone.

TRBJ2-7,TRBV28,TRBD2,16,once,TGTGCCAGCAGTTTATCAGGACTAGCCGAAACCTACGAGCAGTACTTC,CASSLSGLAETYEQYF
TRBJ1-1,TRBV6-4,.,14,.,TGTGCCAGCAGTGTTAATCAGATGAACACTGAAGCTTTCTTT,CASSVNQMNTEAFF
TRBJ2-2,TRBV9,.,15,.,TGTGCCAGCAGCCCTCAGTCGCGGAACACCGGGGAGCTGTTTTTT,CASSPQSRNTGELFF
TRBJ2-1,TRBV27,.,14,.,TGTGCCAGCAGTTCCACTCAGAGGACGATTGAGCAGTTCTTC,CASSSTQRTIEQFF
TRBJ2-3,TRBV18,.,15,.,TGTGCCAGCTCACCACGGACCGTCCTTCCAGATACGCAGTATTTT,CASSPRTVLPDTQYF
TRBJ1-2,TRBV19,.,13,.,TGTGCCAGTAGTATAGCGGATCCCAATGGCTACACCTTC,CASSIADPNGYTF
TRBJ1-5,TRBV7-2,.,15,.,TGTGCCAGCACCACCCGGACCTATAGCAGTCAGCCCCAGCATTTT,CASTTRTYSSQPQHF
TRBJ2-1,TRBV25-1,.,15,.,TGTGCCAGCAGTGAAGGTGGCCAGATCTACAATGAGCAGTTCTTC,CASSEGGQIYNEQFF
TRBJ2-1,TRBV7-3,TRBD2,13,.,TGTGCCAGCGGAGCGGAGGGAGGGAATGAGCAGTTCTTC,CASGAEGGNEQFF
TRBJ2-1,TRBV28,TRBD2,17,.,TGTGCCAGCAGTTTATCCACAGGACTAGCGGGAGCAAGAGAGCAGTTCTTC,CASSLSTGLAGAREQFF
TRBJ2-6,TRBV6-1,.,16,.,TGTGCCAGCAGTGACAGGCATCCCTCTGGGGCCAACGTCCTGACTTTC,CASSDRHPSGANVLTF
TRBJ2-7,TRBV7-9,.,12,.,TGTGCCAGCAGCTTGGTGTTGGGCGAGCAGTACTTC,CASSLVLGEQYF
TRBJ2-3,TRBV28,.,13,.,TGTGCCAGCAGTTCCATGTCCCCAGATACGCAGTATTTT,CASSSMSPDTQYF
TRBJ1-2,TRBV6-5,.,13,.,TGTGCCAGCAGAAGGGAGGGGACCTATGGCTACACCTTC,CASRREGTYGYTF
TRBJ2-4,TRBV2,.,17,once,TGTGCCAGCAGTGAAGTCGACTGGGCTCTAGCCAAAAACATTCAGTACTTC,CASSEVDWALAKNIQYF
TRBJ1-1,TRBV7-9,TRBD1,15,.,TGTGCCAGCAGCCAGGGGGACAGGGTGAACACTGAAGCTTTCTTT,CASSQGDRVNTEAFF
TRBJ1-2,TRBV28,.,15,.,TGTGCCAGCAGTTTACCTCGTGGGGGGTACGTCGGCTACACCTTC,CASSLPRGGYVGYTF
TRBJ2-7,TRBV10-3,TRBD1,15,.,TGTGCCATCAGGGACGCCGGGACAGGCGTCCCCGAGCAGTACTTC,CAIRDAGTGVPEQYF
TRBJ2-4,TRBV19,.,15,.,TGTGCCACCGCGCCCCCGGGCGGGACCAAAAACATTCAGTACTTC,CATAPPGGTKNIQYF
TRBJ1-2,TRBV28,.,16,.,TGTGCCAGCAGTCCTGCAATATCAGGAACGAGGGGAGGCTACACCTTC,CASSPAISGTRGGYTF
TRBJ2-5,TRBV12-5,.,14,.,TGTGCTAGTGGTTTGGTACAGGGTCAAGAGACCCAGTACTTC,CASGLVQGQETQYF
TRBJ2-2,TRBV9,.,14,.,TGTGCCAGCAGCGTTCGGGCCTACACCGGGGAGCTGTTTTTT,CASSVRAYTGELFF
TRBJ2-5,TRBV29-1,.,15,.,TGCAGCGTTGTCTTTGATCGGGGGTGGCAAGAGACCCAGTACTTC,CSVVFDRGWQETQYF